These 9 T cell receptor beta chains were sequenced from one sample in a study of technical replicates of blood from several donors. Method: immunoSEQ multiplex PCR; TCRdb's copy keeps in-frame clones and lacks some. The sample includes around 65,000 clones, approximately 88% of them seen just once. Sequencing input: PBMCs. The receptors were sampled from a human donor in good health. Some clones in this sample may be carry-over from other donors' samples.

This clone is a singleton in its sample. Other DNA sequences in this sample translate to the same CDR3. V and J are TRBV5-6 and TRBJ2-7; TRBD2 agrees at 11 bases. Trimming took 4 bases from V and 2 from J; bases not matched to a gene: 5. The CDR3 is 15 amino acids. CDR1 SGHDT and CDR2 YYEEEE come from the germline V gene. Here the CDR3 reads CASSLGTSGPYEQYF. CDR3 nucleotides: TGTGCCAGCAGCCTAGGGACTAGCGGCCCCTACGAGCAGTACTTC.

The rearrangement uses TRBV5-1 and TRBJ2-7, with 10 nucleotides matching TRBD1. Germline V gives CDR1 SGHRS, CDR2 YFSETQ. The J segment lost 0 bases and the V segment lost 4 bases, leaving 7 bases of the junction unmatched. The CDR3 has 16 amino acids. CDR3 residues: CASSKRDRGPSYEQYF. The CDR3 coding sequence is TGCGCCAGCAGCAAGAGGGACAGGGGTCCCTCCTACGAGCAGTACTTC.

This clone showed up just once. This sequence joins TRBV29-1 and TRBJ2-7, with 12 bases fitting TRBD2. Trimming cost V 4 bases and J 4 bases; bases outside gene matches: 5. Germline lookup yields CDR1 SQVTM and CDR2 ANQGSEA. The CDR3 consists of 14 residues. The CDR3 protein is CSVGTSGRTYEQYF. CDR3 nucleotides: TGCAGCGTTGGTACTAGCGGGAGGACATACGAGCAGTACTTC.

The CDR3 protein is CSWRGVAEQFF. Here the CDR3 DNA reads TGCAGCTGGCGGGGGGTAGCTGAGCAGTTCTTC. V usage is TRBV20-1 and J usage is TRBJ2-1; 8 positions match TRBD2. The CDR3 runs 11 residues. The germline V gene has CDR1 DFQATT and CDR2 SNEGSKA (reference sequence).

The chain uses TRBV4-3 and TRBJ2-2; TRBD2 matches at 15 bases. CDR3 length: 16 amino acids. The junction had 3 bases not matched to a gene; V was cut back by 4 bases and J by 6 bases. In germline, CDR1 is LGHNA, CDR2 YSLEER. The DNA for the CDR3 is TGCGCCAGCAGCCCCCGGACTAGCGGGAGGGCCGGGGAGCTGTTTTTT. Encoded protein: CASSPRTSGRAGELFF.

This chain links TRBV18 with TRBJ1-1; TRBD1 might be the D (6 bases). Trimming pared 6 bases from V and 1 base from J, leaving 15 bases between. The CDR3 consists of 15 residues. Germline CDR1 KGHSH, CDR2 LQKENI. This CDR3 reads CASSQPQGGNTEAFF. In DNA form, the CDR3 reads TGTGCCAGCTCCCAGCCCCAAGGGGGGAACACTGAAGCTTTCTTT. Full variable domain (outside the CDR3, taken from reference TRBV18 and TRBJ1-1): NAGVMQNPRHLVRRRGQEARLRCSPMKGHSHVYWYRQLPEEGLKFMVYLQKENIIDESGMPKERFSAEFPKEGPSILRIQQVVRGDSAAYFCASSQPQGGNTEAFFGQGTRLTVV.

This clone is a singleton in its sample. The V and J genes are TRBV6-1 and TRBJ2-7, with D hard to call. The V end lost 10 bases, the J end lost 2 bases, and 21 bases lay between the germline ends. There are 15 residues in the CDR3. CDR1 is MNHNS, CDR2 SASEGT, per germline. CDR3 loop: CATNGGHSQTYEQYF. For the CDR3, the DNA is TGTGCCACGAACGGTGGGCATTCCCAAACCTACGAGCAGTACTTC.

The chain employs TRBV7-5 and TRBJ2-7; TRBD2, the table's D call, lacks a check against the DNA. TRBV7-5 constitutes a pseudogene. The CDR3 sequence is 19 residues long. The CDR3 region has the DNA TGTGTCAGAAGCTTAGATCTAGGGGTAGCGGGGAGGACTAACTACGAGCAGTACTTC. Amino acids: CVRSLDLGVAGRTNYEQYF.

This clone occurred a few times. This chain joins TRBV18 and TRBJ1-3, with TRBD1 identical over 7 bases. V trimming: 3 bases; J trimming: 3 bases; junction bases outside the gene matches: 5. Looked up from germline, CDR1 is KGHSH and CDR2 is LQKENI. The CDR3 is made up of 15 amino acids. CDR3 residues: CASSPGQPIGNTIYF. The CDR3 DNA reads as TGTGCCAGCTCACCGGGACAGCCGATTGGAAACACCATATATTTT.